This T cell receptor beta chain was captured in a study of T cell responses to AZD1222 COVID-19 vaccine. The CDR3 is made up of 15 amino acids. The J segment lost 0 bases and the V segment lost 11 bases, leaving 10 bases of the junction unmatched. Germline loops: CDR1 MDHEN, CDR2 SYDVKM. The table came from immunoSEQ multiplex PCR; TCRdb's copy has only in-frame clones and leaves some out. This sample has 130,000 to 150,000 clones, with approximately 92% found just once. The TCR comes from an adult in good health. The source material was peripheral blood, sampled on day 0 of AZD1222 vaccination. V usage is TRBV28 and J usage is TRBJ1-2; 9 nucleotides align to TRBD1. In nucleotides, the CDR3 is TGTGCCTGCCGTGGGACAGGGACCGCTAACTATGGCTACACCTTC. This sequence encodes CACRGTGTANYGYTF.